These 7 T cell receptor beta chains share one sample of origin, sequenced in a study of blood T cells in healthy people across ages (dated by TCRdb to between 2015 and 2017). Library prep was done by 5' RACE. Sequenced using an Illumina HiSeq 2500. A second PCR of roughly 7 to 12 cycles was run with a J-beta primer mix and a sample-barcoded 5' primer. Using fastp at Q25 and MiXCR, TCRdb reprocessed the public reads and kept productive beta chains. Rows matching on CDR3 protein sequence are summarized as one entry with the most common DNA and genes. The sample table shows more than 1,400,000 distinct CDR3 sequences, and 35% to 45% are seen once. The ten largest clones capture roughly 8.2% of the sample. Sequencing was performed on blood. The receptors stem from a woman under 30 in good health.

V and J are TRBV27 and TRBJ2-1; D possibly corresponds to TRBD2 (6 bases). V dropped 5 bases and J dropped 4 bases, with 18 bases sitting between them. CDR3 length equals 16 residues. Germline CDR1 and CDR2: MNHEY and SMNVEV (reference sequence). The CDR3 loop is CASSPYSVGGYNEQFF. The CDR3 region has the DNA TGTGCCAGCAGTCCCTACAGCGTGGGGGGTTACAATGAGCAGTTCTTC.

This clonotype was observed a few times. The CDR3 nucleotides read TGTGCCAGCATGGGGACCCTACCAGGGAGCGGCTACACCTTC. Translation: CASMGTLPGSGYTF. The chain joins TRBV27 to TRBJ1-2; D may be TRBD1 (5 bases). This CDR3 is 14 amino acids long. The ends were cut back, 7 bases at V and 8 bases at J, with 20 bases in the middle. Germline V gene data show CDR1 as MNHEY and CDR2 as SMNVEV (reference sequence).

The rearrangement joins TRBV6-6 to TRBJ1-2, with unresolved D. Germline CDR1 reads MNHNY; CDR2 reads SVGAGI (reference sequence). Trimming left V 2 bases short and J 6 bases short, with 7 bases between. This CDR3 is 12 amino acids long. The CDR3 DNA is TGTGCCAGCAGTTACGCTTCCGATGGCTACACCTTC. This codes for CASSYASDGYTF.

The gene calls are TRBV5-1 and TRBJ2-1, with TRBD1 identical over 8 bases. Germline CDR1 is SGHRS and CDR2 is YFSETQ. CDR3 length: 17 residues. Trimming at V came to 0 bases and at J to 1 base, leaving 6 bases not matched to a gene. The CDR3 region is CASSLGQGPLSYNEQFF. Here the CDR3 DNA reads TGCGCCAGCAGCTTGGGACAGGGGCCGCTATCCTACAATGAGCAGTTCTTC.

The chain has TRBV3-1 and TRBJ1-2; maybe TRBD1 (5 bases). CDR3 length: 14 amino acids. Per germline, CDR1 LGHDT and CDR2 YNNKEL (reference sequence). With 2 bases removed from V and 7 bases from J, the gap between germline ends came to 14 bases. CDR3 nucleotides: TGTGCCAGCAGCCAAAGGGGCGATTCGACTGGCTACACCTTC. The encoded protein is CASSQRGDSTGYTF.

The chain joins TRBV11-2 to TRBJ1-1; the match to TRBD1 covers 7 bases. The ends lost 1 base at V and 0 bases at J; junction bases unmatched: 20. The CDR3 has 21 amino acids. From germline, CDR1 is SGHAT and CDR2 FQNNGV. The CDR3 here is CASSLVSYQGERREMNTEAFF. CDR3 DNA: TGTGCCAGCAGCTTAGTCTCGTATCAGGGGGAGAGGCGAGAAATGAACACTGAAGCTTTCTTT.

V and J are TRBV5-1 and TRBJ2-7; TRBD2 matches 7 bases. V shed 3 bases, J shed 4 bases, and the junction held 7 bases outside the gene matches. This CDR3 is built from 14 residues. The germline V gene encodes CDR1 SGHRS and CDR2 YFSETQ. In nucleotides, the CDR3 is TGCGCCAGCAGCTGGGACTATCTAGCGTACGAGCAGTACTTC. Its protein is CASSWDYLAYEQYF.